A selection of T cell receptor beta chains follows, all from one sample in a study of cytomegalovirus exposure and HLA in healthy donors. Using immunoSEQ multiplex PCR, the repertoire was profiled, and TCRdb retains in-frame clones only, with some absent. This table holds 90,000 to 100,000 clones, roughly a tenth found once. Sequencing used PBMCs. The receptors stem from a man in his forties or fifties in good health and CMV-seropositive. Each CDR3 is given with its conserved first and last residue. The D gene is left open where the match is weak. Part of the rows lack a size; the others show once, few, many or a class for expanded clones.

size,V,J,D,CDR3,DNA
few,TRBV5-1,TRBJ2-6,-,CASSLGRAGGANVLTF,TGCGCCAGCAGCTTGGGCAGGGCTGGTGGGGCCAACGTCCTGACTTTC
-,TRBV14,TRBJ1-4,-,CASSQRGGLGKLFF,TGTGCCAGCAGCCAACGGGGGGGTCTCGGAAAACTGTTTTTT
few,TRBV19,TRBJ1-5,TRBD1,CASSTPWTGFSNQPQHF,TGTGCCAGTAGTACCCCTTGGACAGGGTTTAGCAATCAGCCCCAGCATTTT
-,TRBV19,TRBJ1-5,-,CASSRDFQEPQHF,TGTGCCAGTAGTCGGGACTTCCAGGAGCCCCAGCATTTT
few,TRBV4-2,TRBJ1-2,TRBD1,CATLDRVSGYTF,TGTGCCACCCTGGACAGGGTCAGTGGCTACACCTTC
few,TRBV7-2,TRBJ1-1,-,CASSLRGSTEAFF,TGTGCCAGCAGCTTGCGGGGGAGCACTGAAGCTTTCTTT
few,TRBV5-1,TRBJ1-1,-,CASSPRGEGVNTEAFF,TGCGCCAGCAGCCCCCGAGGGGAGGGGGTGAACACTGAAGCTTTCTTT
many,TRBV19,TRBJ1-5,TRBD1,CASSTPGDRGSNQPQHF,TGTGCCAGTAGTACCCCCGGGGACAGGGGATCTAATCAGCCCCAGCATTTT
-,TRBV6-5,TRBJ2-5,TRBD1,CASSYRTGTGQYF,TGTGCCAGCAGTTACCGGACAGGTACGGGCCAGTACTTC
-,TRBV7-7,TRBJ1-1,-,CASSSVYRMNTEAFF,TGTGCTAGCAGCTCAGTTTACCGTATGAACACTGAAGCTTTCTTT
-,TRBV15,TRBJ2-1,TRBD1,CATSRALTGKYEQFF,TGTGCCACCAGCAGAGCTTTGACAGGGAAATATGAGCAGTTCTTC
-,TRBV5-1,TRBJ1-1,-,CASSTAGSENTEAFF,TGCGCCAGCAGCACTGCTGGGAGCGAGAACACTGAAGCTTTCTTT
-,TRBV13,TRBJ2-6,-,CASSLPGSGANVLTF,TGTGCCAGCAGCTTACCGGGTTCTGGGGCCAACGTCCTGACTTTC
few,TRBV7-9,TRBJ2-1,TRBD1,CASSLKGGDEQFF,TGTGCCAGCAGCTTAAAAGGGGGCGATGAGCAGTTCTTC
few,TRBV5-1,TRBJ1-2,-,CASSMSGGNGYTF,TGCGCCAGCAGCATGAGCGGGGGGAATGGCTACACCTTC
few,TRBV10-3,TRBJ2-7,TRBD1,CAISETGGYEQYF,TGTGCCATCAGTGAGACAGGGGGCTACGAGCAGTACTTC
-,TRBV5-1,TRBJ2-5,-,CASSLDSGRLGKTQYF,TGCGCCAGCAGCTTGGATTCAGGGAGGCTCGGAAAGACCCAGTACTTC
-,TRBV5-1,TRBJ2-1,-,CASSFGRGRNNEQFF,TGCGCCAGCAGCTTTGGCAGGGGACGGAACAATGAGCAGTTCTTC
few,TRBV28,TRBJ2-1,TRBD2,CASWTSGAYNEQFF,TGTGCCAGCTGGACTAGCGGAGCCTACAATGAGCAGTTCTTC
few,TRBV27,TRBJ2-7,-,CASSSPGHMPYEQYF,TGTGCCAGCAGTTCCCCGGGACATATGCCTTACGAGCAGTACTTC
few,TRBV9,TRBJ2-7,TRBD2,CASSRGLAGLGEQYF,TGTGCCAGCAGCAGGGGACTAGCGGGACTTGGCGAGCAGTACTTC
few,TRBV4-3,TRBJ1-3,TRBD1,CASSQDPGQGGNTIYF,TGCGCCAGCAGCCAAGATCCGGGACAGGGCGGCAACACCATATATTTT
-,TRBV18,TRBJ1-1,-,CASSPVTGQNTEAFF,TGTGCCAGCTCACCCGTAACAGGGCAGAACACTGAAGCTTTCTTT
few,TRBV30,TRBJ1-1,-,CACPGGRPWSEAFF,TGTGCCTGCCCCGGAGGACGGCCTTGGTCTGAAGCTTTCTTT
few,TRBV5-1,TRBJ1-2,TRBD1,CASSLEGGGYGYTF,TGCGCCAGCAGCTTGGAAGGGGGCGGCTATGGCTACACCTTC
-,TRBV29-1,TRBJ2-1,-,CSVEDYQAGDVEFF,TGCAGCGTTGAAGATTACCAGGCAGGGGATGTGGAGTTCTTC
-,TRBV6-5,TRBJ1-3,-,CASSRGFGSGNTIYF,TGTGCCAGCAGCCGCGGGTTCGGCTCTGGAAACACCATATATTTT
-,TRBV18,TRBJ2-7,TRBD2,CASSRRLAGDGPEQYF,TGTGCCAGCTCACGACGACTAGCGGGAGATGGTCCCGAGCAGTACTTC
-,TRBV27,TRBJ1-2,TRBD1,CASSSTRTGATGYTF,TGTGCCAGCAGTTCGACTCGGACAGGCGCGACTGGCTACACCTTC
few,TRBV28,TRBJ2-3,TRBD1,CASSPGGSSTDTQYF,TGTGCCAGCAGTCCAGGGGGCTCTAGCACAGATACGCAGTATTTT
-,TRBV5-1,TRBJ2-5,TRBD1,CASSVDRGAQETQYF,TGCGCCAGCAGCGTGGACAGGGGGGCTCAAGAGACCCAGTACTTC
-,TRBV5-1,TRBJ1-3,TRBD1,CASSSRGLGQSGSGNTIYF,TGCGCCAGCAGTTCAAGGGGCTTGGGACAGAGCGGCTCTGGAAACACCATATATTTT
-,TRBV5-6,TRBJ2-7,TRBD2,CASSLVPSGSYEQYF,TGTGCCAGCAGCTTGGTGCCTAGCGGCTCCTACGAGCAGTACTTC
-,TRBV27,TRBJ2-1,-,CASRSLAKIWGEQFF,TGTGCCAGCAGGTCGCTAGCGAAGATTTGGGGTGAGCAGTTCTTC
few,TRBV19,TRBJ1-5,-,CASSISPFRVSNQPQHF,TGTGCCAGTAGTATCTCTCCATTTCGGGTTAGCAATCAGCCCCAGCATTTT
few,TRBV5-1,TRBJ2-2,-,CASSLVEGTGELFF,TGCGCCAGCAGCTTGGTCGAGGGAACCGGGGAGCTGTTTTTT
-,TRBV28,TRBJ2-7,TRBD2,CASSSLRRELSYEQYF,TGTGCCAGCAGCTCCCTGCGGCGGGAGTTATCCTACGAGCAGTACTTC